The source of this T cell receptor (beta chain) is a study of shared clonotypes between healthy human individuals (dated by TCRdb to about 2020). With respect to the entire study: The cohort comprised two women and a few men aged 18 to 49 years. Different laboratories and diverse techniques were used to prepare libraries and sequence TCR repertoires, to increase sequencing depth and limit assay-specific biases. Per donor, three plates each were used for CD4 naive and CD4 memory, two for CD8 naive, and one for CD8 memory. To estimate repertoire size and how much clonotype sharing occurs between individuals, the study deeply sequenced the blood TCR repertoires of 4 to 6 healthy adults. Per donor, leukapheresis produced somewhere between about 0.8 and 9.5 billion PBMCs. Broader findings and caveats from the paper: Pairwise subsampling indicated that sequencing depth was expected to affect the degree of clonotype sharing among donors. Rarefaction of sorted-subset datasets indicated incomplete sequencing despite the large sequencing depth. Higher generation probabilities were observed for clonotypes shared by all four sorted-subset donors than for non-shared clonotypes. When a few donors were compared, the shared fraction of clonotypes was about 5.5% for naive CD4, about 4% for naive CD8, roughly 2.5% for memory CD4, and 0.4% for memory CD8. Because the study included a small number of donors, the genetic and exposure-history diversity represented was limited. Only blood was sampled, and tissue TCR repertoires likely differ from those in blood. Naive subsets generally had larger estimated clonotype richness than memory subsets.

As to this clone: Its antigen is not yet known. No base quality values were provided; no much bigger clone lies one nucleotide off.

The germline V gene sets CDR1 to LGHNA and CDR2 to YSLEER. V was cut back by 1 base and J by 0 bases, leaving a gap of 10 bases between them. Its CDR3 holds 16 amino acids, cysteine through phenylalanine. The kept DNA is CDR3 alone, 48 bases in frame from the first base. The donors were healthy, HIV-negative adults who had no recently reported acute infections or vaccinations. Every donor was a Caucasian adult living in Nashville, Tennessee, USA. Magnetic negative selection was used to enrich CD4+ T cells, after which naive cells were positively selected on CD45RA and the negative fraction became the memory subset. Blood was collected by leukapheresis, and PBMCs were isolated by Ficoll-Histopaque density gradient centrifugation and then cryopreserved in liquid nitrogen vapor phase. Purity and quantity of every magnetically sorted T cell population were checked by analytical flow cytometry. Genomic DNA was isolated from every sorted fraction and measured by UV absorbance on a Nanodrop 2000c.

Using the deep immunoSEQ assay, TCR CDR3 regions were amplified from genomic DNA by multiplex PCR. Genomic DNA extracted from each cell subset was distributed evenly over all wells of several immunoSEQ 96-well plates, and each plate served as one replicate. For sorted subsets, each replicate PCR was loaded with about 0.2 ug genomic DNA, equivalent to about 30,000 T cell genomes. Purified libraries were measured with a Qubit 3.0 fluorometer, size-checked on a Bioanalyzer 2100, and measured again with the KAPA Library Quantification kit. Each immunoSEQ 96-well plate was sequenced on its own single-read 150-cycle Illumina NextSeq 550 flow cell. The authors' analysis ran thus. Because only junctional sequences without quality scores were contained in the immunoSEQ output, filtering matching that applied to full-length reads could not be performed. To assign V/J genes and CDR3, sequences were annotated against IMGT germline references using PyIR, a Python wrapper for IgBLAST v1.9. Reads were removed for weak V/J assignments (E-value above 1e-6), missing CDR3, stop codons, out-of-frame junctions, or ambiguous translated residues. V3J clonotypes were defined as sequences sharing an identical inferred V gene, J gene, and CDR3 amino acid sequence. To compute the percentage overlap between repertoires, the number of shared unique clonotypes was divided by the size of the smaller repertoire. RTK rarefaction, the Chao1 estimator, and Recon v2.1 estimates of unobserved clonotypes were used to assess repertoire richness. Generation probabilities for all TCRbeta clonotypes obtained by the gDNA method from a handful of donors were computed using OLGA. Drawn from immuneACCESS, this table holds only the in-frame rearrangements with V and J called that TCRdb kept. Clones are partly lost; checked studies trace under half to an unresolved V gene and leave the rest unexplained. That table is the source of V, J and clone size, and D and trimming were worked out from the DNA. This sample holds roughly 2.4 million clones; under 97% were observed only once. In total, the top ten clones hold approximately 0.13% of the sample.

The receptor chain draws on TRBV4-3 and TRBJ1-5, with no confident D gene call. The receptor's source is a man aged 18 to 35 in good health. The sequencing sample was made of naive CD4+ T cells sorted from blood. In the paper's terms, the cell subset or site label means: CD45RA+ positively selected. The CDR3 protein: CASSQAGQISNQPQHF. The DNA reads TGCGCCAGCAGCCAAGCGGGTCAAATTAGCAATCAGCCCCAGCATTTT.